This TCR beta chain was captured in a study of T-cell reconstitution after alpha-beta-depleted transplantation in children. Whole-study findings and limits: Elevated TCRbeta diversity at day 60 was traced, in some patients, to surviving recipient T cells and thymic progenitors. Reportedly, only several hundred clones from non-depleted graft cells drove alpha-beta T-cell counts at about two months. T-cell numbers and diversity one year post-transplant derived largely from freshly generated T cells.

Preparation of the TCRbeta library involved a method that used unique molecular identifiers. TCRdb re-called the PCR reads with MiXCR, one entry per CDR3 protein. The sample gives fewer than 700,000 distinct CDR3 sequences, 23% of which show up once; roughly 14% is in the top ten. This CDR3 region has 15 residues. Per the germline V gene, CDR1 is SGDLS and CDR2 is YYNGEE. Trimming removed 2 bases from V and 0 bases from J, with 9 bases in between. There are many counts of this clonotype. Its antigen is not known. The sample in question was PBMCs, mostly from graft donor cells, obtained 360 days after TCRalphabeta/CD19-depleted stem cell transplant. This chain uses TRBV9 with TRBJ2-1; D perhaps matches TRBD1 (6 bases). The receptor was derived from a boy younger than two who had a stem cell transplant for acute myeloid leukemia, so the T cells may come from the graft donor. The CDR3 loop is CASSVQGSSYNEQFF. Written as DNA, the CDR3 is TGTGCCAGCAGCGTCCAGGGGAGCTCCTACAATGAGCAGTTCTTC.